Here is one T cell receptor (beta chain) with its context. The data stem from a study of blood T cell repertoires in COVID-19. Turning to the study itself: From the United States, Italy and Spain came samples of acute and convalescent COVID-19.

Original data processing: Reference gene primer amplification yielded estimated nucleated cell counts. The repertoire was sequenced with immunoSEQ multiplex PCR; TCRdb's copy has only in-frame clones and lacks some. The V and J calls and clone size were taken over from that table, and D and trimming were inferred from the DNA. The sample gives about 320,000 clones, approximately 85% of which show up once; around 6.9% is in the top ten. This TCR came from a human donor in a cohort sampled during active COVID-19. Sequenced input: peripheral blood.

This CDR3 is CASSPVGGARTDTQYF. CDR3 DNA sequence: TGCGCCAGCAGCCCCGTGGGGGGGGCCCGCACAGATACGCAGTATTTT. V and J are TRBV5-1 and TRBJ2-3, with a possible D match to TRBD2 (7 bases). This CDR3 is built from 16 residues. V lost 4 bases and J 1 base, leaving 16 bases between the germline ends. The V gene's germline CDR1 is SGHRS and CDR2 YFSETQ.